The T cell receptor (beta chain) under discussion was sequenced for a study of blood T cell repertoires in COVID-19. Across the whole study: From the United States, Italy and Spain came samples of acute and convalescent COVID-19.

This CDR3 has 13 amino acids. The V end lost 1 base, the J end lost 2 bases, and 7 bases lay between the germline ends. Germline values: CDR1 SGHDT, CDR2 YYEEEE. Profiling relied on immunoSEQ multiplex PCR, and the TCRdb table lists in-frame clones only, not all of them. The sample has 130,000 to 150,000 clones; about 84% are singletons. This chain uses TRBV5-6 with TRBJ2-7, with D uncertain. Sequencing was done on a sample of peripheral blood. The sequence was collected from a man aged 55-75 years with active or convalescent COVID-19. As DNA, the CDR3 is TGTGCCAGCAGCTTGTACGGAGCCTACGAGCAGTACTTC. Its translation: CASSLYGAYEQYF. Variable domain in full (rest from reference TRBV5-6 and TRBJ2-7): DAGVTQSPTHLIKTRGQQVTLRCSPKSGHDTVSWYQQALGQGPQFIFQYYEEEERQRGNFPDRFSGHQFPNYSSELNVNALLLGDSALYLCASSLYGAYEQYFGPGTRLTVT.